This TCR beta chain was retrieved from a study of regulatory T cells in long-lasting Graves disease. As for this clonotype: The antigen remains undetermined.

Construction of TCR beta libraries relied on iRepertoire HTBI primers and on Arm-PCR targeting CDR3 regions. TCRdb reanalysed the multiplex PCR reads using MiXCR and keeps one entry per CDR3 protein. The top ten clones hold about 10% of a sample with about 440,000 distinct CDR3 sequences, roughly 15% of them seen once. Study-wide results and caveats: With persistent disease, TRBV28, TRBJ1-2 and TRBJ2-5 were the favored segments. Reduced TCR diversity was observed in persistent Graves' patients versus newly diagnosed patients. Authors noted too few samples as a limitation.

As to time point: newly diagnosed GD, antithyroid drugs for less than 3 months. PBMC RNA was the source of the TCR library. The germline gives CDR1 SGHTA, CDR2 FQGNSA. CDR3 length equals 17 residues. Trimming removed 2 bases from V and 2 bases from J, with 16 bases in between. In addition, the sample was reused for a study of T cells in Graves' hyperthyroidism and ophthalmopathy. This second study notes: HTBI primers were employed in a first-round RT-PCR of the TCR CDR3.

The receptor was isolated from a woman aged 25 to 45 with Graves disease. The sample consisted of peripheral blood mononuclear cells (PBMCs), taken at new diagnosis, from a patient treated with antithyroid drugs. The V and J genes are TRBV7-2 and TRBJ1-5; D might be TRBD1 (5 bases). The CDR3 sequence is CASSLQVQGSGNQPQHF. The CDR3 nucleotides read TGTGCCAGCAGCTTACAGGTCCAGGGATCGGGCAATCAGCCCCAGCATTTT.